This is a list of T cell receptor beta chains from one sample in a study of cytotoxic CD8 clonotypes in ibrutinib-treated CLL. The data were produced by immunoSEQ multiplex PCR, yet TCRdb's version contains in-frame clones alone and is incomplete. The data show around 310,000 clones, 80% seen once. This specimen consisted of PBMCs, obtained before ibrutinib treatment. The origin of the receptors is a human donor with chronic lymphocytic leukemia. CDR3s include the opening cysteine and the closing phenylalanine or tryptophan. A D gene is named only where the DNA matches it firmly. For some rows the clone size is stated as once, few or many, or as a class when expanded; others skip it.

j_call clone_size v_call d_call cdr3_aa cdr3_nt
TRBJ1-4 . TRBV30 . CAWRGTADLVKLFF TGTGCCTGGAGGGGGACGGCTGATCTCGTAAAACTGTTTTTT
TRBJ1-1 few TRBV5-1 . CASSLGSGTIEAFF TGCGCCAGCAGCTTGGGATCGGGGACTATTGAAGCTTTCTTT
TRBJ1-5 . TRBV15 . CATSNRVLNQPQHF TGTGCCACCAGCAACAGAGTGCTCAATCAGCCCCAGCATTTT
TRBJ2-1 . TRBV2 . CASDWAGKQFF TGTGCCAGTGACTGGGCCGGAAAGCAGTTCTTC
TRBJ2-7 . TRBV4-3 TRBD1 CASSQDPDRRFSYEQYF TGCGCCAGCAGCCAAGACCCGGACAGGCGTTTCTCCTACGAGCAGTACTTC
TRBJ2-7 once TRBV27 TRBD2 CASSASGGSGFYEQYF TGTGCCAGCAGTGCTTCGGGGGGGAGTGGCTTCTACGAGCAGTACTTC
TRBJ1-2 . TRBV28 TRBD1 CASISTGNYGYTF TGTGCCAGCATTTCGACAGGGAACTATGGCTACACCTTC
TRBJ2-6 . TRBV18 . CASSPNRDAGANVLTF TGTGCCAGCTCACCTAACAGGGACGCTGGGGCCAACGTCCTGACTTTC
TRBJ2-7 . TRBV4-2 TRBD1 CASSQTGTVTVPEQYF TGTGCCAGCAGCCAGACCGGGACAGTTACCGTCCCCGAGCAGTACTTC
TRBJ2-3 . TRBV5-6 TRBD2 CASSSRTSGNTDTQYF TGTGCCAGCAGCTCTCGGACTAGCGGGAACACAGATACGCAGTATTTT
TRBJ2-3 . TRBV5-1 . CASSWTRADTQYF TGCGCCAGCAGCTGGACGCGTGCAGATACGCAGTATTTT
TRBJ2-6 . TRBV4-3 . CASSLSGTSSGANVLTF TGCGCCAGCAGCCTGAGCGGGACAAGCTCTGGGGCCAACGTCCTGACTTTC
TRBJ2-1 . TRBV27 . CASSLFRRLGGLPNEQFF TGTGCCAGCAGTTTATTTAGAAGACTTGGGGGACTTCCCAATGAGCAGTTCTTC
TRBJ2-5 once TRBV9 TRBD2 CASKTGLAGAETQYF TGTGCCAGCAAAACAGGACTAGCGGGAGCTGAGACCCAGTACTTC
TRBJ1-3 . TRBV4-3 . CASSQSVRYLAGNTIYF TGCGCCAGCAGCCAATCAGTTCGGTACTTGGCTGGAAACACCATATATTTT
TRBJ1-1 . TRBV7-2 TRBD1 CASSLVPGGDTEAFF TGTGCCAGCAGCTTAGTTCCAGGGGGGGACACTGAAGCTTTCTTT
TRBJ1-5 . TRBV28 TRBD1 CATLHDRGGGQPQHF TGTGCCACCCTACACGACAGGGGCGGAGGACAGCCCCAGCATTTT